The 20 T cell receptor beta chains in this list originate from one sample, sequenced in a study of T-cell memory formation after mild COVID-19. Each CDR3 protein is one row after TCRdb ran MiXCR on the 5' RACE reads. Of around 250,000 distinct CDR3 sequences in the sample, about 17% are singletons; the top ten hold approximately 25%. Source material: PBMCs or a T cell subset sorted from them (not recorded which). The receptors here all came from a man younger than 30 who had mild COVID-19 (a few samples of this study predate the infection). Cell type and time point are not known.

This clonotype was seen only a few times. This sequence joins TRBV7-2 and TRBJ2-5, with 7 bases matching TRBD1. The CDR3 consists of 13 residues. Losses at the gene ends were 3 bases for V and 4 bases for J; bases not matched to a gene: 2. Germline assignment: CDR1 SGHTA and CDR2 FQGNSA. The CDR3 DNA sequence: TGTGCCAGCAGCTTCAACAGGGGAGAGACCCAGTACTTC. Translated, it gives CASSFNRGETQYF.

The chain carries TRBV10-3 and TRBJ1-2; 8 nucleotides agree with TRBD1. V dropped 8 bases and J dropped 7; count of bases not matched to a gene: 6. CDR3 length equals 12 residues. The V gene's germline CDR1 is ENHRY and CDR2 SYGVKD. The CDR3 sequence is CAILDRAGGYTF. CDR3 bases: TGTGCCATCCTGGACAGGGCGGGTGGCTACACCTTC.

The J gene is TRBJ1-2, the V gene TRBV3-1, with D uncertain. Germline V lookup: CDR1 LGHDT, CDR2 YNNKEL (reference sequence). The V end lost 0 bases, the J end lost 4 bases, and 9 bases lay between the germline ends. The CDR3 is 14 amino acids. CDR3 sequence: CASSQDSGPYGYTF. The CDR3 region has the DNA TGTGCCAGCAGCCAAGATTCGGGCCCCTATGGCTACACCTTC.

This sequence joins TRBV6-4 and TRBJ2-1; D not certain. V dropped 6 bases and J dropped 6 bases, with 12 bases sitting between them. The CDR3 runs 13 residues. Germline loops: CDR1 MRHNA, CDR2 SNTAGT. Here the CDR3 reads CASRAREANEQFF. The CDR3 DNA reads TGTGCCAGCAGGGCCCGCGAGGCCAATGAGCAGTTCTTC.

This clonotype was seen only a few times. This sequence joins TRBV5-1 and TRBJ2-3, with 10 bases that match TRBD2. Trimming removed 1 base from V and 4 bases from J; junction bases left unmatched: 3. The germline CDR1 and CDR2 sequences are SGHRS and YFSETQ. The CDR3 loop spans 15 amino acids. The CDR3 reads CASSLLLAGADTQYF. CDR3 sequence (DNA): TGCGCCAGCAGCTTGCTCCTAGCGGGGGCAGATACGCAGTATTTT.

This clonotype was detected many times. The chain uses TRBV11-2 and TRBJ2-5; D is ambiguous. Germline V gene sequence: CDR1 SGHAT, CDR2 FQNNGV. Trimming took 1 base from V and 5 from J, leaving 8 bases between them. The CDR3 extends over 13 amino acids. This CDR3 reads CASSLGFGETQYF. In DNA, the CDR3 is TGTGCCAGCAGCTTAGGGTTTGGGGAGACCCAGTACTTC.

This clonotype is termed medium-sized. The rearrangement joins TRBV24-1 to TRBJ2-5, with TRBD1 matching over 7 bases. From germline, CDR1 is KGHDR and CDR2 SFDVKD. V lost 4 bases and J lost 5; bases outside the gene matches: 15. The CDR3 totals 17 residues. This chain's CDR3 is CATSDNIRGQGNETQYF. The CDR3 region has the DNA TGTGCCACCAGTGACAACATAAGGGGGCAGGGAAATGAGACCCAGTACTTC.

A few counts support this clonotype. The chain uses TRBV5-1 and TRBJ1-5; D is possibly TRBD1 (6 bases). The CDR3 spans 13 residues. With 7 bases removed from V and 3 bases from J, the gap between germline ends came to 11 bases. The germline V gene encodes CDR1 SGHRS and CDR2 YFSETQ. For the CDR3, the DNA is TGCGCCAGCCGACAGGCGTTCAATCAGCCCCAGCATTTT. This encodes CASRQAFNQPQHF. Complete variable domain (other parts from reference TRBV5-1 and TRBJ1-5): KAGVTQTPRYLIKTRGQQVTLSCSPISGHRSVSWYQQTPGQGLQFLFEYFSETQRNKGNFPGRFSGRQFSNSRSEMNVSTLELGDSALYLCASRQAFNQPQHFGDGTRLSIL.

In its sample, this clonotype was seen a few times. The genes are TRBV9 and TRBJ2-3; the D gene is possibly TRBD1 (7 bases). CDR3 size: 17 residues. Germline CDR1 reads SGDLS; CDR2 reads YYNGEE. Trimming pared 4 bases from V and 2 bases from J, leaving 20 bases between. CDR3 sequence reads: CASSFPPGGRITDTQYF. In nucleotides, the CDR3 is TGTGCCAGCAGCTTCCCACCAGGGGGGAGGATCACAGATACGCAGTATTTT.

The chain combines TRBV11-1 with TRBJ2-5; unclear D gene. CDR1 is SGHAT, CDR2 FQDESV, per germline (reference sequence). This CDR3 comprises 15 residues. Trimming shortened V by 2 bases and J by 3 bases, and 13 bases separated the two germline ends. CDR3 protein: CASSLTPTVEETQYF. CDR3 DNA: TGTGCCAGCAGCTTAACACCGACGGTGGAAGAGACCCAGTACTTC. The full variable domain, rest sourced from reference TRBV11-1 and TRBJ2-5, is EAEVAQSPRYKITEKSQAVAFWCDPISGHATLYWYRQILGQGPELLVQFQDESVVDDSQLPKDRFSAERLKGVDSTLKIQPAELGDSAMYLCASSLTPTVEETQYFGPGTRLLVL.

This clonotype was counted between two and nine times. With a much larger clone just one base away, this may be a read error. The chain links TRBV7-2 to TRBJ2-1, with 10 nucleotides matching TRBD2. The V gene's germline CDR1 is SGHTA and CDR2 FQGNSA. The CDR3 length is 15 residues. The CDR3 nucleotides read TGTGCCAGCAGGGGATCTAGCGGGAGCTACACTGAGCAGTTCTTC. Amino acids: CASRGSSGSYTEQFF.

The J gene is TRBJ2-7, the V gene TRBV7-9; 9 bases are shared with TRBD1. This CDR3 spans 14 amino acids. Germline loops: CDR1 SEHNR, CDR2 FQNEAQ (reference sequence). After removal of 3 bases from V and 4 bases from J, the junction contained 4 bases not matched to a gene. CDR3 loop: CASSLDRGTYEQYV. CDR3 nucleotide sequence: TGTGCCAGCAGCTTGGACAGGGGTACTTACGAGCAGTACGTC.

This clonotype was recorded at least ten times. The gene calls are TRBV7-2 and TRBJ2-1; weak D call: TRBD1 (6 bases). V was cut by 3 bases and J by 10 bases, with 16 bases left in between. Germline V lookup: CDR1 SGHTA, CDR2 FQGNSA. The CDR3 extends over 14 amino acids. The DNA of the CDR3 is TGTGCCAGCAGCTTCCAAGACAGGTTCGGGGAGCAGTTCTTC. Protein: CASSFQDRFGEQFF.

This clonotype appeared many times. The chain recombines TRBV15 with TRBJ2-7; TRBD2 might be the D (6 bases). The CDR3 loop spans 14 amino acids. Trimming removed 5 bases from V and 5 bases from J, with 16 bases in between. The V gene's germline CDR1 is LNHNV and CDR2 YYDKDF (reference sequence). The chain's CDR3 is CATSEPLASDEQYV. The DNA of the CDR3 is TGTGCCACCAGCGAGCCGCTAGCGAGCGACGAGCAGTACGTC.

The CDR3 is CASSLEWGLFSYEQYF. The CDR3 nucleotides are TGCGCCAGCAGCTTGGAATGGGGGCTCTTTTCCTACGAGCAGTACTTC. The rearrangement uses TRBV5-1 and TRBJ2-7, with TRBD1 as a possible D gene (6 bases). The V end lost 0 bases, the J end lost 1 base, and 14 bases lay between the germline ends. This CDR3 has 16 residues. The germline CDR1 and CDR2 sequences are SGHRS and YFSETQ.

The V gene is TRBV6-2 or TRBV6-3, the J gene TRBJ1-2; no firm D call. The V and J ends lost 7 bases and 4 bases respectively, with 16 bases between them. The CDR3 extends over 14 amino acids. CDR1 and CDR2 (germline): MNHEY, SVGEGT. CDR3 loop: CASTPALAGYGYTF. CDR3 in DNA: TGTGCCAGCACTCCTGCTCTGGCGGGCTATGGCTACACCTTC.

This chain connects TRBV18 to TRBJ1-5; no clear D gene. The ends were cut back, 6 bases at V and 8 bases at J, with 17 bases in the middle. This CDR3 spans 14 amino acids. Germline V lookup: CDR1 KGHSH, CDR2 LQKENI. CDR3 protein: CASSATDGKEPQHF. CDR3 bases: TGTGCCAGCTCCGCTACGGACGGCAAGGAGCCCCAGCATTTT.

This clonotype has more than one count but fewer than ten. This chain connects TRBV18 to TRBJ1-4; D is unclear. The CDR3 covers 12 residues. Germline loops: CDR1 KGHSH, CDR2 LQKENI. Trimming removed 2 bases from V and 7 bases from J, with 5 bases in between. This CDR3 reads CASSPRLEKLFF. The DNA of the CDR3 is TGTGCCAGCTCACCAAGACTTGAAAAACTGTTTTTT.

This clonotype appeared a few times. The chain joins TRBV6-2 or TRBV6-3 to TRBJ2-1, with D perhaps matching TRBD2 (7 bases). V was shortened by 6 bases and J by 5 bases, with 23 bases between the two germline ends. There are 17 residues in the CDR3. Germline loops: CDR1 MNHEY, CDR2 SVGEGT. The CDR3 loop reads CASSLITGGRHDNEQFF. The CDR3 nucleotides are TGTGCCAGCAGCCTTATAACGGGGGGCCGGCATGACAATGAGCAGTTCTTC.

This chain joins TRBV2 and TRBJ2-7, with D maybe TRBD1 (6 bases). The V end lost 6 bases, the J end lost 3 bases, and 12 bases lay between the germline ends. This CDR3 comprises 13 residues. Germline CDR1 reads SNHLY; CDR2 reads FYNNEI. CDR3 DNA sequence: TGTGCCAGCAGGGTAGAAGGGGGCTACGAGCAGTACGTC. This codes for CASRVEGGYEQYV.